The entry that follows covers one T cell receptor beta chain sequence. These data are taken from a study of blood T cell repertoires in COVID-19. Study-level information: The study drew acute and convalescent COVID-19 samples from the United States, Italy and Spain. T cells, B-cell-depleted T cells, or PBMCs provided the cDNA or gDNA that served as material.

From germline, CDR1 is LNHDA and CDR2 SQIVND (reference sequence). Trimming took off 1 base at V and 0 bases at J, with 7 bases between the two ends. The CDR3 loop spans 15 amino acids. Source study methods: Counts of nucleated cells, estimated from reference gene primer amplification, were obtained. Profiling relied on immunoSEQ multiplex PCR, and the TCRdb table lists in-frame clones only, not all of them. Clonal size and the V and J genes are those of that table, whereas D and trimming came from the DNA. The sample includes 80,000 or so clones, about nine tenths of them seen just once. The receptor comes from a woman aged 50 to 60 in a cohort sampled during active COVID-19. This chain joins TRBV19 and TRBJ2-1; D is uncertain. The sequenced sample consisted of peripheral blood. CDR3: CASSIVGLSYNEQFF. The CDR3 DNA follows: TGTGCCAGTAGTATAGTGGGCCTCTCCTACAATGAGCAGTTCTTC. Variable domain in full (rest from reference TRBV19 and TRBJ2-1): DGGITQSPKYLFRKEGQNVTLSCEQNLNHDAMYWYRQDPGQGLRLIYYSQIVNDFQKGDIAEGYSVSREKKESFPLTVTSAQKNPTAFYLCASSIVGLSYNEQFFGPGTRLTVL.